These 14 T cell receptor beta chains were sequenced from one sample in a study of Ad26.COV2.S vaccination and SARS-CoV-2 variants. Sequencing used immunoSEQ multiplex PCR; TCRdb keeps in-frame clones, though not all of them. This table has about 390,000 clones, approximately 86% appearing once. Specified treatment: some 19 received Ad26.COV2.S at low or high dose, single or two shots; roughly five received placebo; per-sample allocation not given. Sampling was done on day 63 after the first vaccine or placebo injection. The sequencing used peripheral blood, collected in a trial of Ad26.COV2.S vaccine versus placebo. These receptors were collected from a person between 18 and 65 years old who received the Ad26.COV2.S COVID-19 vaccine or a placebo.

This chain connects TRBV2 to TRBJ2-7; 10 nucleotides match TRBD1. In germline, CDR1 is SNHLY, CDR2 FYNNEI. V was pared by 8 bases and J by 0 bases, with 4 bases of the junction left unmatched. This CDR3 is 14 amino acids long. The CDR3 DNA reads TGTGCCAGCCAGGGACAGGGGAGCTCCTACGAGCAGTACTTC. This encodes CASQGQGSSYEQYF.

The gene calls are TRBV27 and TRBJ1-3; no firm D call. The CDR3 is made up of 11 amino acids. Germline V gives CDR1 MNHEY, CDR2 SMNVEV (reference sequence). Trimming removed 4 bases from V and 4 bases from J, with 2 bases in between. The CDR3 DNA reads TGTGCCAGCAGTTCAGGAAACACCATATATTTT. Translated: CASSSGNTIYF.

The DNA of the CDR3 is TGTGCCAGCAGCTTAGCAGATACGCAGTATTTT. Amino acids: CASSLADTQYF. The V gene is TRBV7-8, the J gene TRBJ2-3; D unresolved. Germline assignment: CDR1 SGHVS and CDR2 FQNEAQ. V lost 0 bases and J 5 bases, leaving 0 bases between the germline ends. The CDR3 consists of 11 residues.

This rearrangement joins TRBV4-2 to TRBJ2-6; the D is unclear. Germline-derived CDR1 and CDR2 are LGHNA and YNFKEQ. This CDR3 comprises 15 residues. V was pared by 1 base and J by 4 bases, with 8 bases between. CDR3: CASSQGAAGANVLTF. DNA of the CDR3: TGTGCCAGCAGCCAAGGCGCAGCCGGGGCCAACGTCCTGACTTTC.

The V and J genes are TRBV6-2 or TRBV6-3 and TRBJ2-5; D may correspond to TRBD1 or TRBD2 (5 bases each). There are 15 residues in the CDR3. Germline-derived CDR1 and CDR2 are MNHEY and SVGEGT. Deletions cut 6 bases from V and 6 bases from J, with 20 bases between. CDR3 protein: CASSWDRKRVQTQYF. The CDR3, as DNA: TGTGCCAGCAGCTGGGACCGGAAACGGGTACAGACCCAGTACTTC.

The chain couples TRBV5-5 to TRBJ1-4; 7 nucleotides line up with TRBD1. The length of the CDR3 is 16 residues. V was clipped by 0 bases and J by 8 bases; unmatched bases: 10. Germline V gene data show CDR1 as SGHKS and CDR2 as YYEKEE (reference sequence). The CDR3: CASSLVGGGGKEKLFF. The CDR3 nucleotides are TGTGCCAGCAGCTTGGTAGGCGGAGGGGGCAAGGAAAAACTGTTTTTT.

The chain recombines TRBV7-9 with TRBJ2-3; the D is unclear. With 2 bases removed from V and 8 bases from J, the gap between germline ends came to 17 bases. CDR1 is SEHNR and CDR2 is FQNEAQ in the germline V gene (reference sequence). The CDR3 totals 15 residues. DNA of the CDR3: TGTGCCAGCAGCTTACCGGCAGCCCTCCTGGGTACGCAGTATTTT. This translates into CASSLPAALLGTQYF. The variable domain in full, completed from reference TRBV7-9 and TRBJ2-3, reads DTGVSQNPRHKITKRGQNVTFRCDPISEHNRLYWYRQTLGQGPEFLTYFQNEAQLEKSRLLSDRFSAERPKGSFSTLEIQRTEQGDSAMYLCASSLPAALLGTQYFGPGTRLTVL.

The V gene is TRBV11-2, the J gene TRBJ1-4; 7 bases agree with TRBD1. The CDR3 consists of 18 residues. V dropped 2 bases and J dropped 2; count of bases not matched to a gene: 11. In germline, CDR1 is SGHAT, CDR2 FQNNGV. The CDR3: CASSLRRQGRYTNEKLFF. DNA of the CDR3: TGTGCCAGCAGCTTAAGGCGACAGGGTCGATACACTAATGAAAAACTGTTTTTT.

The genes are TRBV29-1 and TRBJ2-2; weak D call: TRBD1 (6 bases). There are 13 residues in the CDR3. The V gene lost 4 bases and the J gene lost 5 bases, with 11 bases spanning the gap. Per germline, CDR1 SQVTM and CDR2 ANQGSEA. For the CDR3, the DNA is TGCAGCGTTGTGACAGGAGCTACCGGGGAGCTGTTTTTT. This gives the protein CSVVTGATGELFF.

This chain links TRBV3-1 (or the pseudogene TRBV3-2) with TRBJ1-4; D is uncertain. CDR3 length: 14 residues. V was pared by 1 base and J by 5 bases, with 8 bases between. Per the germline V gene, CDR1 is LGHDT and CDR2 is YNNKEL (reference sequence). CDR3 sequence (DNA): TGTGCCAGCAGCCAAGCAGAGCAAAATGAAAAACTGTTTTTT. This translates into CASSQAEQNEKLFF.

The chain employs TRBV10-3 and TRBJ1-2; no reliable D call. Germline loops: CDR1 ENHRY, CDR2 SYGVKD. The CDR3 covers 12 residues. Trimming left V 4 bases short and J 5 bases short, with 8 bases between. CDR3 bases: TGTGCCATCAGTGGGGCAGAATATGGCTACACCTTC. This encodes CAISGAEYGYTF.

The V and J genes are TRBV7-2 and TRBJ2-5; no clear D gene. V was pared by 5 bases and J by 1 base, with 5 bases between. Germline CDR1 is SGHTA and CDR2 is FQGNSA. This CDR3 spans 12 amino acids. In DNA form, the CDR3 reads TGTGCCAGCAGCCCGCCCCAAGAGACCCAGTACTTC. Translating gives CASSPPQETQYF.

This clone was detected a few times. V is TRBV7-9 and J is TRBJ1-2; 7 bases are shared with TRBD1. Germline-derived CDR1 and CDR2 are SEHNR and FQNEAQ (reference sequence). With 3 bases clipped from V and 1 base from J, the junction kept 11 bases outside the gene matches. This CDR3 comprises 17 residues. In nucleotides, the CDR3 is TGTGCCAGCAGCTTTGGGTCGCGGGACAGACTTAACTATGGCTACACCTTC. Its translation: CASSFGSRDRLNYGYTF.

This chain connects TRBV18 to TRBJ2-5; D remains ambiguous. The CDR3 is made up of 14 amino acids. The V gene's germline CDR1 is KGHSH and CDR2 LQKENI. Trimming stripped 2 bases from V and 4 bases from J, with 11 bases between. CDR3 bases: TGTGCCAGCTCACCAAGGGTGTATGTAGAGACCCAGTACTTC. Amino acid sequence: CASSPRVYVETQYF.